This is a list of T cell receptor beta chains from one sample in a study of chemoradiotherapy in HPV16-positive cancers. The assay was immunoSEQ multiplex PCR, and TCRdb's table has in-frame clones only and misses some. The sample contains about 13,000 clones, about 85% of which appear only once. The specimen was blood, collected from a patient who underwent chemoradiotherapy. The receptor set was obtained from a human donor with HPV-associated anogenital cancer. The CDR3 runs from the conserved cysteine through the conserved F or W. D genes are given only for firm matches. Rows may omit the clone size; those that give it use once, few, many or a size class.

D gene: TRBD2
J gene: TRBJ2-7
clone size: NA
V gene: TRBV27
CDR3 DNA: TGTGCCAGCAGTTCTTCCCGGGGGAGCGGGGGGACATCCTACGAGCAGTACTTC
CDR3 protein: CASSSSRGSGGTSYEQYF

D gene: NA
J gene: TRBJ1-6
clone size: NA
V gene: TRBV5-5
CDR3 DNA: TGTGCCAGCAGCCTGATTGGAGGGGACGGTAATTCACCCCTCCACTTT
CDR3 protein: CASSLIGGDGNSPLHF

D gene: TRBD1
J gene: TRBJ2-1
clone size: NA
V gene: TRBV5-5
CDR3 DNA: TGTGCCAGCAGCTCACAGGGGGAGAGCTACAATGAGCAGTTCTTC
CDR3 protein: CASSSQGESYNEQFF

D gene: NA
J gene: TRBJ1-3
clone size: few
V gene: TRBV7-3
CDR3 DNA: TGTGCCAGCAGCCCCGGGGCTGGAAACACCATATATTTT
CDR3 protein: CASSPGAGNTIYF

D gene: NA
J gene: TRBJ2-1
clone size: NA
V gene: TRBV4-2
CDR3 DNA: TGTGCCAGCAGCCGGGGGGACGGATACTACAATGAGCAGTTCTTC
CDR3 protein: CASSRGDGYYNEQFF

D gene: NA
J gene: TRBJ1-6
clone size: NA
V gene: TRBV7-9
CDR3 DNA: TGTGCCAGCAGCTTATTAGGGAATAATTCACCCCTCCACTTT
CDR3 protein: CASSLLGNNSPLHF

D gene: NA
J gene: TRBJ1-5
clone size: few
V gene: TRBV19
CDR3 DNA: TGTGCCAGTAGCAAAGCTAATCAGCCCCAGCATTTT
CDR3 protein: CASSKANQPQHF

D gene: NA
J gene: TRBJ2-5
clone size: NA
V gene: TRBV9
CDR3 DNA: TGTGCCAGCAGCGCCTCCCCCTCGACGGAGACCCAGTACTTC
CDR3 protein: CASSASPSTETQYF

D gene: NA
J gene: TRBJ2-1
clone size: few
V gene: TRBV2
CDR3 DNA: TGTGCCAGCAGTCGTCAGGGGAGCTCCTACAATGAGCAGTTCTTC
CDR3 protein: CASSRQGSSYNEQFF

D gene: TRBD1
J gene: TRBJ1-1
clone size: once
V gene: TRBV27
CDR3 DNA: TGTGCCAGCAGTCGATCCGCCGGGACAGCTACAAACATGAACACTGAAGCTTTCTTT
CDR3 protein: CASSRSAGTATNMNTEAFF

D gene: NA
J gene: TRBJ2-2
clone size: NA
V gene: TRBV19
CDR3 DNA: TGTGCCAGTAGTATCAAGGCGAACACCGGGGAGCTGTTTTTT
CDR3 protein: CASSIKANTGELFF

D gene: NA
J gene: TRBJ1-5
clone size: NA
V gene: TRBV7-9
CDR3 DNA: TGTGCCAGCAGTCGGACAGACAATCAGCCCCAGCATTTT
CDR3 protein: CASSRTDNQPQHF

D gene: NA
J gene: TRBJ2-2
clone size: NA
V gene: TRBV6-1
CDR3 DNA: TGTGCCAGCAGTGAGACTAGTCAGACCGGGGAGCTGTTTTTT
CDR3 protein: CASSETSQTGELFF

D gene: NA
J gene: TRBJ2-2
clone size: NA
V gene: TRBV9
CDR3 DNA: TGTGCCAGCAGCGTAGTACCGGACACGAACACCGGGGAGCTGTTTTTT
CDR3 protein: CASSVVPDTNTGELFF

D gene: TRBD1
J gene: TRBJ1-6
clone size: NA
V gene: TRBV14
CDR3 DNA: TGTGCCAGCAGCCAAGTTTCGGGACAGGGGCCACCCCTCCACTTT
CDR3 protein: CASSQVSGQGPPLHF

D gene: NA
J gene: TRBJ2-3
clone size: NA
V gene: TRBV6-5
CDR3 DNA: TGTGCCAGCGGGCAACGCGGTTTGTATTTT
CDR3 protein: CASGQRGLYF

D gene: NA
J gene: TRBJ1-1
clone size: NA
V gene: TRBV5-1
CDR3 DNA: TGCGCCAGCAGCTTGGAGCGGGGGAGGGACACTGAAGCTTTCTTT
CDR3 protein: CASSLERGRDTEAFF

D gene: NA
J gene: TRBJ1-6
clone size: once
V gene: TRBV25-1
CDR3 DNA: TGTGCCAGCACAGGGGTTCGTAATTCACCCCTCCACTTT
CDR3 protein: CASTGVRNSPLHF

D gene: NA
J gene: TRBJ1-1
clone size: NA
V gene: TRBV5-1
CDR3 DNA: TGCGCCAGCAGCTTGTCTGGGTTTGCCACTGAAGCTTTCTTT
CDR3 protein: CASSLSGFATEAFF

D gene: NA
J gene: TRBJ1-1
clone size: NA
V gene: TRBV18
CDR3 DNA: TGTGCCAGCTCCCCACGTATCAAAATGAACACTGAAGCTTTCTTT
CDR3 protein: CASSPRIKMNTEAFF

D gene: TRBD2
J gene: TRBJ2-5
clone size: NA
V gene: TRBV7-9
CDR3 DNA: TGTGCCAGCAGCTTAGGGGGGACTAGAGAGACCCAGTACTTC
CDR3 protein: CASSLGGTRETQYF

D gene: NA
J gene: TRBJ1-1
clone size: NA
V gene: TRBV7-2
CDR3 DNA: TGTGCCAGCAGCCCGGACCAAGTAGCTTTCTTT
CDR3 protein: CASSPDQVAFF

D gene: NA
J gene: TRBJ2-2
clone size: few
V gene: TRBV5-1
CDR3 DNA: TGCGCCAGCAGCTTGGAAGGCACCGGGGAGCTGTTTTTT
CDR3 protein: CASSLEGTGELFF

D gene: NA
J gene: TRBJ1-1
clone size: NA
V gene: TRBV5-1
CDR3 DNA: TGCGCCAGCAGTGCAGGGCCCAACACTGAAGCTTTCTTT
CDR3 protein: CASSAGPNTEAFF

D gene: NA
J gene: TRBJ1-1
clone size: NA
V gene: TRBV7-9
CDR3 DNA: TGTGCCAGCAGCTTAACCGGGGGTGTCACTGAAGCTTTCTTT
CDR3 protein: CASSLTGGVTEAFF

D gene: NA
J gene: TRBJ2-7
clone size: NA
V gene: TRBV11-2
CDR3 DNA: TGTGCCAGCAGCTTAGCGGTCGGCGGAGCCTACGAGCAGTACTTC
CDR3 protein: CASSLAVGGAYEQYF

D gene: NA
J gene: TRBJ2-3
clone size: once
V gene: TRBV10-3
CDR3 DNA: TGTGCCATCACCACAGGGGATACGCAGTATTTT
CDR3 protein: CAITTGDTQYF

D gene: TRBD1
J gene: TRBJ1-1
clone size: NA
V gene: TRBV5-5
CDR3 DNA: TGTGCCAGCAGCTCGACAGGGTTGAACACTGAAGCTTTCTTT
CDR3 protein: CASSSTGLNTEAFF

D gene: NA
J gene: TRBJ1-2
clone size: few
V gene: TRBV18
CDR3 DNA: TGTGCCAGCTCACCATCCCGGGACAATGGCTATGGCTACACCTTC
CDR3 protein: CASSPSRDNGYGYTF

D gene: TRBD2
J gene: TRBJ2-5
clone size: NA
V gene: TRBV9
CDR3 DNA: TGTGCCAGCAGCCTTGGACTAGCGGGGACCCAAGAGACCCAGTACTTC
CDR3 protein: CASSLGLAGTQETQYF

D gene: TRBD1
J gene: TRBJ1-3
clone size: NA
V gene: TRBV14
CDR3 DNA: TGTGCCAGCAGCAAGACAGGGATTCTTCCTGGAAACACCATATATTTT
CDR3 protein: CASSKTGILPGNTIYF

D gene: NA
J gene: TRBJ1-1
clone size: NA
V gene: TRBV18
CDR3 DNA: TGTGCCAGCCACCGGGACGGGTCGACTGAAGCTTTCTTT
CDR3 protein: CASHRDGSTEAFF

D gene: NA
J gene: TRBJ1-1
clone size: NA
V gene: TRBV7-9
CDR3 DNA: TGTGCCAGCAGGTACATGAACACTGAAGCTTTCTTT
CDR3 protein: CASRYMNTEAFF

D gene: TRBD1
J gene: TRBJ1-2
clone size: NA
V gene: TRBV6-1
CDR3 DNA: TGTGCCAGCAGTGATTTGACAGGGGGACGGGGCTACACCTTC
CDR3 protein: CASSDLTGGRGYTF

D gene: NA
J gene: TRBJ1-6
clone size: few
V gene: TRBV7-7
CDR3 DNA: TGTGCCAGCAGCGCCCGCCTTAATTCACCCCTCCACTTT
CDR3 protein: CASSARLNSPLHF

D gene: NA
J gene: TRBJ2-1
clone size: NA
V gene: TRBV9
CDR3 DNA: TGTGCCAGCAGCGAGACTGGGGACACCGTGTACAATGAGCAGTTCTTC
CDR3 protein: CASSETGDTVYNEQFF

D gene: NA
J gene: TRBJ1-1
clone size: NA
V gene: TRBV11-2
CDR3 DNA: TGTGCCAGCAGCCCCCTCGAGTCTGAAGCTTTCTTT
CDR3 protein: CASSPLESEAFF

D gene: NA
J gene: TRBJ2-4
clone size: NA
V gene: TRBV30
CDR3 DNA: TGTGCCTGGAGGGACCTTGGGGGTAACATTCAGTACTTC
CDR3 protein: CAWRDLGGNIQYF

D gene: TRBD2
J gene: TRBJ2-5
clone size: once
V gene: TRBV11-2
CDR3 DNA: TGTGCCAGCAGCTTAGGAAACGGGGGGGCAGGGACCCAGTACTTC
CDR3 protein: CASSLGNGGAGTQYF

D gene: TRBD1
J gene: TRBJ2-7
clone size: NA
V gene: TRBV6-1
CDR3 DNA: TGTGCCAGCAGTGAAGCAGGGGGCCAGTACGAGCAGTACTTC
CDR3 protein: CASSEAGGQYEQYF

D gene: NA
J gene: TRBJ2-3
clone size: NA
V gene: TRBV7-9
CDR3 DNA: TGTGCCAGCAGCTTAGCCGGGACAACGACCCAAAGCACAGATACGCAGTATTTT
CDR3 protein: CASSLAGTTTQSTDTQYF

D gene: NA
J gene: TRBJ2-7
clone size: NA
V gene: TRBV2
CDR3 DNA: TGTGCCAGCAGTGCAGACGGACCCTACGAGCAGTACTTC
CDR3 protein: CASSADGPYEQYF

D gene: TRBD1
J gene: TRBJ1-5
clone size: NA
V gene: TRBV27
CDR3 DNA: TGTGCCAGCAGTTATTCGCAGGGGGGCAATCAGCCCCAGCATTTT
CDR3 protein: CASSYSQGGNQPQHF

D gene: TRBD2
J gene: TRBJ2-7
clone size: NA
V gene: TRBV6-5
CDR3 DNA: TGTGCCAGCAGGCCCAGCGGGGGCAAGTACGAGCAGTACTTC
CDR3 protein: CASRPSGGKYEQYF

D gene: NA
J gene: TRBJ2-7
clone size: NA
V gene: TRBV27
CDR3 DNA: TGTGCCAGCAGTCGGGGGTCAATCGGAGCGACATCTGGTGAGCAGTACTTC
CDR3 protein: CASSRGSIGATSGEQYF

D gene: TRBD1
J gene: TRBJ1-2
clone size: few
V gene: TRBV30
CDR3 DNA: TGTGCCAAAGGGACAGGGAACTATGGCTACACCTTC
CDR3 protein: CAKGTGNYGYTF

D gene: NA
J gene: TRBJ1-3
clone size: once
V gene: TRBV2
CDR3 DNA: TGTGCCAGCAGTGAAAGCGGACTCACGATATTCTCTGGAAACACCATATATTTT
CDR3 protein: CASSESGLTIFSGNTIYF

D gene: NA
J gene: TRBJ2-1
clone size: NA
V gene: TRBV30
CDR3 DNA: TGTGCCTGCATAGGGTACAATGAGCAGTTCTTC
CDR3 protein: CACIGYNEQFF

D gene: NA
J gene: TRBJ2-3
clone size: NA
V gene: TRBV9
CDR3 DNA: TGTGCCAGCAGCGTAGTACCAGCCCACTTACCAGATACGCAGTATTTT
CDR3 protein: CASSVVPAHLPDTQYF

D gene: TRBD1
J gene: TRBJ1-1
clone size: NA
V gene: TRBV11-2
CDR3 DNA: TGTGCCAGCAGTATGGGACAGCTATTGAACACTGAAGCTTTCTTT
CDR3 protein: CASSMGQLLNTEAFF

D gene: NA
J gene: TRBJ1-2
clone size: NA
V gene: TRBV7-9
CDR3 DNA: TGTGCCAGCAGCTTAGGGACAGCAAACTATGGCTACACCTTC
CDR3 protein: CASSLGTANYGYTF

D gene: NA
J gene: TRBJ1-3
clone size: NA
V gene: TRBV6-1
CDR3 DNA: TGTGCCAGCAGTGCCCAATCGCGGAACACCATATATTTT
CDR3 protein: CASSAQSRNTIYF

D gene: TRBD2
J gene: TRBJ2-1
clone size: NA
V gene: TRBV6-1
CDR3 DNA: TGTGCCAGCAGTGAAGCGCTTCTGGATAGCGGGCTGGATGAGCAGTTCTTC
CDR3 protein: CASSEALLDSGLDEQFF

D gene: NA
J gene: TRBJ1-3
clone size: NA
V gene: TRBV30
CDR3 DNA: TGTGCCTCGACGGGATTTGATGAAAACACCATATATTTT
CDR3 protein: CASTGFDENTIYF

D gene: TRBD2
J gene: TRBJ2-3
clone size: once
V gene: TRBV30
CDR3 DNA: TGTGCCTGGAGTGGTACTAGCGGGCGCACAGATACGCAGTATTTT
CDR3 protein: CAWSGTSGRTDTQYF